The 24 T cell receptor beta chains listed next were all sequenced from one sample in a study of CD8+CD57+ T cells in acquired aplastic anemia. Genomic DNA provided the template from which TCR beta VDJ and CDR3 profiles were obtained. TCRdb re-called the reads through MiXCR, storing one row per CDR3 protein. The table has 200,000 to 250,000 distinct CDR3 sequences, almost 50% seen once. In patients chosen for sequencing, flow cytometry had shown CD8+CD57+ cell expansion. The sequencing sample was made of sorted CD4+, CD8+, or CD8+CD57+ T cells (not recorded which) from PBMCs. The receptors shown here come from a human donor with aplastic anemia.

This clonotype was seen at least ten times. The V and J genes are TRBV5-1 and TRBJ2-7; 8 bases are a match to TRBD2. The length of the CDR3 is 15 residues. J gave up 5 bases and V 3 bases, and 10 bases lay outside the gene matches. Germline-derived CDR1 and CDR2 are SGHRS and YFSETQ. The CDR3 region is CASSSGGVSGNEQYF. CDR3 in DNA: TGCGCCAGCAGCTCCGGGGGGGTCTCAGGGAACGAGCAGTACTTC.

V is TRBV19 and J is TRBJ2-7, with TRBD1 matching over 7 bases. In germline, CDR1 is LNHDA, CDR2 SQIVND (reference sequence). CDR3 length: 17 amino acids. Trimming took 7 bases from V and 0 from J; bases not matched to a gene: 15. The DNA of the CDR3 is TGTGCCAGTACCGCCTCTCGGCCTGGACAGGACTCCTACGAGCAGTACTTC. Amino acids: CASTASRPGQDSYEQYF.

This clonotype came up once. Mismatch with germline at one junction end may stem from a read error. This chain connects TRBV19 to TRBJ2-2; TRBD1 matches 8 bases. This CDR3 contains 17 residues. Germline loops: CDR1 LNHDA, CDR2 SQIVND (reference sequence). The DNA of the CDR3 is TGTGCCAGTAGTCTAGATAACCGAACAGGGGGCACCGGGGAGCTGTTTTTT. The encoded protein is CASSLDNRTGGTGELFF.

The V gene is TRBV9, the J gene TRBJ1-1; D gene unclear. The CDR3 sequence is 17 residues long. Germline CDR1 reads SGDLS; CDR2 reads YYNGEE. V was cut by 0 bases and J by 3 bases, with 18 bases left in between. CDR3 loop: CASSVGLGDTGDTEAFF. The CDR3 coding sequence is TGTGCCAGCAGCGTAGGACTGGGAGACACTGGGGACACTGAAGCTTTCTTT.

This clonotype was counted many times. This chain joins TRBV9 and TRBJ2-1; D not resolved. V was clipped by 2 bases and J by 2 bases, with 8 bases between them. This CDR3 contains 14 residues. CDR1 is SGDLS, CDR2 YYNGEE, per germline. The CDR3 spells CASSVNTAYNEQFF. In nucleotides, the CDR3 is TGTGCCAGCAGCGTCAATACGGCCTACAATGAGCAGTTCTTC.

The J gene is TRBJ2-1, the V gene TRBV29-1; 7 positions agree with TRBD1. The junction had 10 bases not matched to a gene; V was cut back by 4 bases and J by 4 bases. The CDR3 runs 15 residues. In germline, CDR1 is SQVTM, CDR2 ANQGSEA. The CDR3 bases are TGCAGCGTTGTCCGGGGACAGAGGTTATACAATGAGCAGTTCTTC. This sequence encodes CSVVRGQRLYNEQFF.

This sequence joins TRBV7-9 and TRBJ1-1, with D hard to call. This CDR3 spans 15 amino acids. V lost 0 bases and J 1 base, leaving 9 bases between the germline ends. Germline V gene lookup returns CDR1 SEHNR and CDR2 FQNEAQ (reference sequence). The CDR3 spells CASSLAFNPNTEAFF. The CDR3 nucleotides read TGTGCCAGCAGCTTAGCGTTCAACCCGAACACTGAAGCTTTCTTT.

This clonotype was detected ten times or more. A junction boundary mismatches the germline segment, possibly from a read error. CDR3 region: CASSLSTDTQYF. In nucleotides, the CDR3 is TGTGCCAGCAGCTTAAGCACAGATACGCAGTATTTT. The chain carries TRBV5-1 and TRBJ2-3, with no clear D. CDR3 size: 12 residues. The germline V gene has CDR1 SGHRS and CDR2 YFSETQ.

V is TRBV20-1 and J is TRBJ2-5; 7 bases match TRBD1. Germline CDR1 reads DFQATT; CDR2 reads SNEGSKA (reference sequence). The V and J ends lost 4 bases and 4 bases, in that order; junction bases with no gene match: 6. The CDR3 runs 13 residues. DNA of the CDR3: TGCAGTGCTATAGACAGGGTCGCAGAGACCCAGTACTTC. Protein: CSAIDRVAETQYF.

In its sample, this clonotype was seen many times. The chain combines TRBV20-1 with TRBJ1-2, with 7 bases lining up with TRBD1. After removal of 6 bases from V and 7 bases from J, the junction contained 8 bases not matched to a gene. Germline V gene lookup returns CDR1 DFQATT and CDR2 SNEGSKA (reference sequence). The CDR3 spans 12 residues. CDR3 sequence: CSAGQETGGYTF. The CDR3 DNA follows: TGCAGTGCCGGACAGGAAACGGGTGGCTACACCTTC.

CDR3 residues: CASSYSTGAQYF. In DNA form, the CDR3 reads TGTGCCAGCAGTTACTCGACGGGGGCCCAGTACTTC. V and J are TRBV12-3 or TRBV12-4 and TRBJ2-5; D perhaps matches TRBD2 (6 bases). The CDR3 is made up of 12 amino acids. V was clipped by 4 bases and J by 9 bases, with 12 bases between them.

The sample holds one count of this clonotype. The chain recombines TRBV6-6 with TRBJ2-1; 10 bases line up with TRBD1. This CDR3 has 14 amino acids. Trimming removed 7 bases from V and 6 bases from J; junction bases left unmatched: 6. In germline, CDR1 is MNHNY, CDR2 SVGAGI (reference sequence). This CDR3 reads CASTRGDRGNEQFF. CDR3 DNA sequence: TGTGCCAGCACCAGGGGGGACAGGGGCAATGAGCAGTTCTTC.

CDR3 nucleotide sequence: TGTGCCAGCAGCGGGACCCCCGGGCTAGCGGGAGACAACGAGCAGTACTTC. This gives the protein CASSGTPGLAGDNEQYF. V is TRBV2 and J is TRBJ2-7; 10 nucleotides align to TRBD2. This CDR3 is 17 amino acids long. Germline values: CDR1 SNHLY, CDR2 FYNNEI. J gave up 5 bases and V 6 bases, and 16 bases lay outside the gene matches.

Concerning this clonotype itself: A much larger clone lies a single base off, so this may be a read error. In DNA, the CDR3 is TGTGCCAGCAGCATTCGGGGCGACAGTGAGCAGTTCTTC. Its protein product is CASSIRGDSEQFF. The rearrangement uses TRBV11-2 and TRBJ2-1; perhaps D is TRBD1 or TRBD2 (5 bases each). The length of the CDR3 is 13 residues. CDR1 is SGHAT, CDR2 FQNNGV, per germline. Trimming removed 5 bases at V and 9 bases at J, with 14 bases between.

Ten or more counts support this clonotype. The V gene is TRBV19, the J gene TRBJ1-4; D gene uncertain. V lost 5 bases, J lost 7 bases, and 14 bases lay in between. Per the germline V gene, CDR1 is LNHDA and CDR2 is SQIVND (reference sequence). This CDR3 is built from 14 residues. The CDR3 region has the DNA TGTGCCAGTAGTTTTGTCCTTCGCGGTGAAAAACTGTTTTTT. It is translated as CASSFVLRGEKLFF. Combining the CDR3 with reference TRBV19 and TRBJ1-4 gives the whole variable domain DGGITQSPKYLFRKEGQNVTLSCEQNLNHDAMYWYRQDPGQGLRLIYYSQIVNDFQKGDIAEGYSVSREKKESFPLTVTSAQKNPTAFYLCASSFVLRGEKLFFGSGTQLSVL.

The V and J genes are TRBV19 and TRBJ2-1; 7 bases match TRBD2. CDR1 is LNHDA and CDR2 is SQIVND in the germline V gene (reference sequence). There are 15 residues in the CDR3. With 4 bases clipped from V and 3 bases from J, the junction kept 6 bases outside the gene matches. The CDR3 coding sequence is TGTGCCAGTAGTAGAGAAGCGGGGCTCTACAATGAGCAGTTCTTC. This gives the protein CASSREAGLYNEQFF. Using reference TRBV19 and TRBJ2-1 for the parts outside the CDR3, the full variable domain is DGGITQSPKYLFRKEGQNVTLSCEQNLNHDAMYWYRQDPGQGLRLIYYSQIVNDFQKGDIAEGYSVSREKKESFPLTVTSAQKNPTAFYLCASSREAGLYNEQFFGPGTRLTVL.

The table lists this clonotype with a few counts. The CDR3 bases are TGTGCCAGCACCTTGAGGGGTCCTAGCACAGATACGCAGTATTTT. Protein sequence: CASTLRGPSTDTQYF. J is TRBJ2-3 and V is TRBV28; D possibly uses TRBD1 or TRBD2 (5 bases each). Deletions cut 7 bases from V and 0 bases from J, with 14 bases between. The CDR3 spans 15 residues. From germline, CDR1 is MDHEN and CDR2 SYDVKM. Supplemented by reference TRBV28 and TRBJ2-3, the full variable domain reads DVKVTQSSRYLVKRTGEKVFLECVQDMDHENMFWYRQDPGLGLRLIYFSYDVKMKEKGDIPEGYSVSREKKERFSLILESASTNQTSMYLCASTLRGPSTDTQYFGPGTRLTVL.

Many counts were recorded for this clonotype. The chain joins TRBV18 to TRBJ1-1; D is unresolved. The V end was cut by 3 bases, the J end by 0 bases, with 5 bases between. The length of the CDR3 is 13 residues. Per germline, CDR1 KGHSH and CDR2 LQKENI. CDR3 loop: CASSPDMNTEAFF. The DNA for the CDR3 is TGTGCCAGCTCACCCGACATGAACACTGAAGCTTTCTTT.

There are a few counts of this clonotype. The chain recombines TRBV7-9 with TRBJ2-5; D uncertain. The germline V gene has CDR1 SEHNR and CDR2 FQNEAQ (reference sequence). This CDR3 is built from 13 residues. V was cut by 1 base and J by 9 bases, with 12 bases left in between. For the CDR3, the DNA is TGTGCCAGCAGCTTAGATCCCAATCAGCCCCAGTACTTC. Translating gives CASSLDPNQPQYF. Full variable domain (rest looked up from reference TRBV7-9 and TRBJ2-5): DTGVSQNPRHKITKRGQNVTFRCDPISEHNRLYWYRQTLGQGPEFLTYFQNEAQLEKSRLLSDRFSAERPKGSFSTLEIQRTEQGDSAMYLCASSLDPNQPQYFGPGTRLLVL.

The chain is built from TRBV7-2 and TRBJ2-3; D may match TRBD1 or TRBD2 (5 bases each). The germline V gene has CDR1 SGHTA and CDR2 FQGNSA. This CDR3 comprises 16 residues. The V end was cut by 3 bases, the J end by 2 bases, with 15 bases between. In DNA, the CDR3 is TGTGCCAGCAGCTTCCCATGGGGACCGACCACAGATACGCAGTATTTT. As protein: CASSFPWGPTTDTQYF.

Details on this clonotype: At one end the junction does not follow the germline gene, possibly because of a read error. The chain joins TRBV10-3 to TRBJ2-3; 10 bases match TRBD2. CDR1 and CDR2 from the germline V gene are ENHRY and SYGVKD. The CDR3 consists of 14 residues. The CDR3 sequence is CAISRLAGGATQCF. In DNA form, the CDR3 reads TGTGCCATCAGCCGACTAGCGGGTGGGGCTACGCAGTGTTTT.

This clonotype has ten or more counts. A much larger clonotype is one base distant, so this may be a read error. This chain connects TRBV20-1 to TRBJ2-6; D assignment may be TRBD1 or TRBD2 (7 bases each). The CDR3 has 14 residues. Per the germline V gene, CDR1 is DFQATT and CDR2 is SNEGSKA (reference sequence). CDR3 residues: CSAREGAGASVLTF. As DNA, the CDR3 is TGCAGTGCAAGGGAGGGGGCTGGGGCCAGCGTCCTGACTTTC.

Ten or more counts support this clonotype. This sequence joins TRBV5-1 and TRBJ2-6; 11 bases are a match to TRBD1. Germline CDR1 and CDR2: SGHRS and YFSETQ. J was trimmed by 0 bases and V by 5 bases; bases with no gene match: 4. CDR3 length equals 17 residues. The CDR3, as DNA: TGCGCCAGCAGGGCCGGGACAGGGGGCTCTGGGGCCAACGTCCTGACTTTC. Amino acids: CASRAGTGGSGANVLTF.

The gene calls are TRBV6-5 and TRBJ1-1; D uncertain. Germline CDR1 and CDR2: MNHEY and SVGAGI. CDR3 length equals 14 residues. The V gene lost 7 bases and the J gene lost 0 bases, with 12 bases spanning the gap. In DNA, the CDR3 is TGTGCCAGCAACCCCCCCGGGATGAACACTGAAGCTTTCTTT. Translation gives CASNPPGMNTEAFF.